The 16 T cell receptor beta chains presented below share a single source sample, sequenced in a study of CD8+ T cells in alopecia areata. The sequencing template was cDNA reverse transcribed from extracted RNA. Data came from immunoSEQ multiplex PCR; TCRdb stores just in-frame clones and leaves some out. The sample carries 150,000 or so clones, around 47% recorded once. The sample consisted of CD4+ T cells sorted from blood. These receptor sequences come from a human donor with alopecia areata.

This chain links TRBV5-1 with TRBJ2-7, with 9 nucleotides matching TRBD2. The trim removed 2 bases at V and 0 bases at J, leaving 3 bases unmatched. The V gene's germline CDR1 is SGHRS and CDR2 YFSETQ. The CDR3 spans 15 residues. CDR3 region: CASSFLAGSSYEQYF. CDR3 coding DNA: TGCGCCAGCAGCTTTCTAGCGGGGAGCTCCTACGAGCAGTACTTC.

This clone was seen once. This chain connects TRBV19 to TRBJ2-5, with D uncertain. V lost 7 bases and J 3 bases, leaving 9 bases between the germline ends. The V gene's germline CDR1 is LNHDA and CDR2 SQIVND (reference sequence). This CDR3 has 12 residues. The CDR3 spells CASNGLEETQYF. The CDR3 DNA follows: TGTGCCAGTAATGGGTTGGAAGAGACCCAGTACTTC.

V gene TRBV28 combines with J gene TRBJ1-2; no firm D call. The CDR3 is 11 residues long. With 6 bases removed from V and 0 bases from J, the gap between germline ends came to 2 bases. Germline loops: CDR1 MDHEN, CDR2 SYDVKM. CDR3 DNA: TGTGCCAGCAGAACTAACTATGGCTACACCTTC. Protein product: CASRTNYGYTF.

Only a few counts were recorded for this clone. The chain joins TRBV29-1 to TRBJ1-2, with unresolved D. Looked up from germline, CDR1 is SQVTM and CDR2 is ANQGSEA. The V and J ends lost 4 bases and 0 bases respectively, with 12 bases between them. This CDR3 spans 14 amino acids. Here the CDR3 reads CSVVDSATNYGYTF. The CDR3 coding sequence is TGCAGCGTTGTGGATTCGGCTACTAACTATGGCTACACCTTC.

In nucleotides, the CDR3 is TGTGCCAGCAGCGCACAGGGGGTACCCTCTAATGAGCAGTTCTTC. It is translated as CASSAQGVPSNEQFF. The V call is TRBV9, the J call TRBJ2-1, with 8 bases identical to TRBD1. From germline, CDR1 is SGDLS and CDR2 YYNGEE. V lost 3 bases and J lost 7; bases outside the gene matches: 9. CDR3 size: 15 residues.

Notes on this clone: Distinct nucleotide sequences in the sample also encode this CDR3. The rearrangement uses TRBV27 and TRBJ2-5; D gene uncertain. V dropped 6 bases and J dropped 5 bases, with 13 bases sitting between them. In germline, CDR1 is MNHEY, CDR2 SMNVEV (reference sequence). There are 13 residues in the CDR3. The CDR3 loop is CASSQRVRETQYF. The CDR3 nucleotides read TGTGCCAGCAGCCAACGGGTCAGGGAGACCCAGTACTTC.

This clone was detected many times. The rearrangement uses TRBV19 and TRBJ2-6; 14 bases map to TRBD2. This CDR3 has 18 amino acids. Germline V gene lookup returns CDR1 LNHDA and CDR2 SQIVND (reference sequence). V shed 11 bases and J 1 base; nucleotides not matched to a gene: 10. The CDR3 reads CASGTSGRERSGANVLTF. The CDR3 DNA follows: TGTGCCTCCGGGACTAGCGGGAGAGAACGGTCTGGGGCCAACGTCCTGACTTTC. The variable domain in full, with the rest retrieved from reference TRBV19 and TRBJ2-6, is DGGITQSPKYLFRKEGQNVTLSCEQNLNHDAMYWYRQDPGQGLRLIYYSQIVNDFQKGDIAEGYSVSREKKESFPLTVTSAQKNPTAFYLCASGTSGRERSGANVLTFGAGSRLTVL.

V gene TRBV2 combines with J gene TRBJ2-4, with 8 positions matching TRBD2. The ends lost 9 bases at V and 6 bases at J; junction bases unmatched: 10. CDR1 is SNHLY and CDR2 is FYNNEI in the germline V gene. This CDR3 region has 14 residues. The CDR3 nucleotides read TGTGCCAGTACCTCCGGGACTAGGGGAAACATTCAGTACTTC. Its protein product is CASTSGTRGNIQYF.

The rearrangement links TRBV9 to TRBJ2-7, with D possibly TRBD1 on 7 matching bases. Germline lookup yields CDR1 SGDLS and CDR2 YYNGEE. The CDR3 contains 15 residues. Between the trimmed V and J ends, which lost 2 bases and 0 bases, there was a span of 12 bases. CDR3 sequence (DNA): TGTGCCAGCAGCGTTCGCGGGACAGCCTCCTACGAGCAGTACTTC. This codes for CASSVRGTASYEQYF.

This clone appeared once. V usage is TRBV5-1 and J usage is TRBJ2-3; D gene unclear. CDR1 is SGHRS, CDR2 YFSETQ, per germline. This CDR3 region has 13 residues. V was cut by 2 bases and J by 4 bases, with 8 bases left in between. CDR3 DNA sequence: TGCGCCAGCAGCTTTGGTAGCTCAGATACGCAGTATTTT. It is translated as CASSFGSSDTQYF.

The chain's CDR3 is CASSWGQGNYEQYF. For the CDR3, the DNA is TGCGCCAGCAGCTGGGGACAGGGAAACTACGAGCAGTACTTC. V and J are TRBV5-1 and TRBJ2-7, with 9 bases identical to TRBD1. V lost 3 bases and J lost 3; bases outside the gene matches: 4. In germline, CDR1 is SGHRS, CDR2 YFSETQ. This CDR3 comprises 14 residues.

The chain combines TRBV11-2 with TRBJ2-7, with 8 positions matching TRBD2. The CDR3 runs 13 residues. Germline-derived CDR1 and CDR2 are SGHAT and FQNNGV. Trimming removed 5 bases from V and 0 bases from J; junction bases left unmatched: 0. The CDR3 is CASSRGGSYEQYF. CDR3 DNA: TGTGCCAGCAGCCGGGGGGGCTCCTACGAGCAGTACTTC.

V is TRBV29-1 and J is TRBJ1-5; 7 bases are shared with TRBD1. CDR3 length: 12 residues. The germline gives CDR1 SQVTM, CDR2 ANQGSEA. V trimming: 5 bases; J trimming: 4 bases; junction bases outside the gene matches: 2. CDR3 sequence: CSVRDSNQPQHF. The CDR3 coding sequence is TGCAGCGTTCGGGACAGTAATCAGCCCCAGCATTTT.

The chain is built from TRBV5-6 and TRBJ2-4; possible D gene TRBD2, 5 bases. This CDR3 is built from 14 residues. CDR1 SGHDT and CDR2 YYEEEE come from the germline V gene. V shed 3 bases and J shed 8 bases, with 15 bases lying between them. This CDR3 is CASSSLDLEDIQYF. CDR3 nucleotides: TGTGCCAGCAGCTCCTTGGACCTGGAGGACATTCAGTACTTC.

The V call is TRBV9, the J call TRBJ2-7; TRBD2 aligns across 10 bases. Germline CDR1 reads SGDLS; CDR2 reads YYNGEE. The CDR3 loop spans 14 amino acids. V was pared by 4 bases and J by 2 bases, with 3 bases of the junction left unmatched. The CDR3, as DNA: TGTGCCAGCAGCACCGGGACTAGCGCCTACGAGCAGTACTTC. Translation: CASSTGTSAYEQYF.

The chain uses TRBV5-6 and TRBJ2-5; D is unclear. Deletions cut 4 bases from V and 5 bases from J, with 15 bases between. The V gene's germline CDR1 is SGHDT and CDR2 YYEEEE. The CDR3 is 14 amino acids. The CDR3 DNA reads TGTGCCAGCAGCCGCCGGGCGATTAGGGAGACCCAGTACTTC. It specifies CASSRRAIRETQYF.